This T cell receptor (beta chain) was captured in a study of blood T cell repertoires in COVID-19. Turning to the study itself: COVID-19 samples, acute and convalescent, were from the United States, Italy and Spain. PBMCs, B-cell-depleted T cells, or T cells provided the cDNA or gDNA that made up the material.

The CDR3 extends over 17 amino acids. V was pared by 5 bases and J by 4 bases, with 13 bases of the junction left unmatched. The germline CDR1 and CDR2 sequences are SGHVS and FNYEAQ. Per the original data handling: Amplification of reference gene primers provided the estimated nucleated cell counts. Assay: immunoSEQ multiplex PCR; the TCRdb copy retains only in-frame clones and omits some. The V and J calls and clone size were taken over from that table, and D and trimming were inferred from the DNA. This sample carries 30,000 or so clones, about 80% of them seen once, and the ten largest clones take approximately 3.7%.

The chain combines TRBV7-6 with TRBJ2-3, with 9 bases that match TRBD1. The TCR sequence derives from a man between 50 and 59 years old with acute or convalescent COVID-19. Material for sequencing was peripheral blood. CDR3 amino acids: CASSERPGQGSADTQYF. The CDR3, as DNA: TGTGCCAGCAGCGAAAGACCGGGACAGGGTAGCGCAGATACGCAGTATTTT.